This TCR beta chain was documented in a study of OX40 agonist ivuxolimab in advanced cancers. For context, the study as a whole: Ivuxolimab was an agonistic, fully human IgG2 monoclonal antibody directed against OX40 (CD134), a costimulatory receptor. The dose-escalation cohort was around 84% male with a mean age of approximately 60 years, ranging from roughly 20 to 80. Intravenous ivuxolimab was administered to patients every 2 weeks at six dose levels: 0.01, 0.1, 0.3, 1.5, 3 and 10 mg/kg. Partial responses occurred in three dose-escalation patients: two with cutaneous melanoma and one with hepatocellular carcinoma. The monotherapy dose-escalation portion (N ≈ 52 patients) of the phase I ivuxolimab trial is reported in the paper. Peripheral TCRbeta sequencing was intended to test whether TCR sequence diversity was altered and clonal T-cell expansion was caused by ivuxolimab. Among the approximately 54 dose-escalation patients, 19 had hepatocellular carcinoma, some 15 melanoma, 9 renal cell carcinoma and 9 head and neck cancer. Prior anti-PD-1, anti-PD-L1 or anti-CTLA-4 therapy was permitted, and checkpoint inhibitors had been received by 40% to 50% of dose-escalation patients.

To sequence the TCRbeta CDR3 region, genomic DNA was isolated from the sorted cells. The immunoSEQ Assay was used for sequencing of TCRbeta CDR3 regions. In its TCRdb copy, this immuneACCESS table keeps in-frame sequences only and misses some clones. Where compared with another copy, unresolved V genes explain less than half of these, and the others have no known cause. This sample has around 100,000 clones in its table, and roughly nine tenths of those were observed once. The ten most abundant clones make up roughly 2.6% of the sample. In this sample, this clone turned up once. No antigen is known for it. No much larger clone is present one base from it, and per-base qualities are unavailable. Overall results and qualifications from the work: Partial responders in the 0.1-3.0 mg/kg groups had among the lowest normalized peripheral clonal expansion, especially among CD8+ T cells. Which antigens the clonally expanded peripheral T cells were specific for was not determined. On average, CD8+ T cells showed more expanded clones than CD4+ T cells after ivuxolimab. At doses from 0.1 to 3.0 mg/kg, clonal expansion was seen in both CD4+ and CD8+ blood T cells between baseline and week 6. Low levels of normalized T-cell clonal expansion were also seen in some nonresponding patients.

The trial excluded patients who had a history of autoimmune disease or were on systemic immunosuppression. Peripheral blood for TCR sequencing was drawn from every dose cohort at baseline, at cycle 4 day 1 and at cycle 7 day 1. The samples were drawn from a first-in-human, open-label, multicenter phase I dose-escalation trial of ivuxolimab. Adults with locally advanced or metastatic melanoma, renal cell carcinoma, hepatocellular carcinoma or head and neck squamous cell carcinoma were enrolled in the trial. Before TCR sequencing, CD4+ T cells and CD8+ T cells from peripheral blood were sorted into separate populations. The cysteine opens and the phenylalanine closes a CDR3 of 13 amino acids. The retained sequence is limited to the CDR3, 39 bases, with the frame set at the first base. V is shortened by 4 bases, J by 5 bases, and the region joining them spans 13 bases. The germline V gene provides CDR1 SGHRS and CDR2 YFSETQ.

The clonotype comes from an adult with an advanced solid tumor such as melanoma, head and neck, liver or kidney cancer. The specimen was CD4+ or CD8+ T cells sorted from blood, collected in a trial of the OX40 agonist ivuxolimab. Here the chain combines TRBV5-1 and TRBJ2-7, with TRBD1 as a weak D call on 5 bases. The DNA reads as follows: TGCGCCAGCAGCCCCTATACAGGTAACGAGCAGTACTTC. It codes for CASSPYTGNEQYF. The CDR3 plus the reference TRBV5-1 and TRBJ2-7 genes for the other parts give the full variable domain: KAGVTQTPRYLIKTRGQQVTLSCSPISGHRSVSWYQQTPGQGLQFLFEYFSETQRNKGNFPGRFSGRQFSNSRSEMNVSTLELGDSALYLCASSPYTGNEQYFGPGTRLTVT.